This T cell receptor beta chain was found in a study of T cells after yellow fever vaccination. Synthesis of TCR cDNA relied on 5'RACE template switching, which attached a universal primer site and UMIs. TCRdb re-analysed the 5' RACE reads in MiXCR, keeping a single row per CDR3 protein. The sample includes approximately 110,000 distinct CDR3 sequences, 6.5% to 8% of them seen just once. This clonotype was seen repeatedly, ten times or more. As yet, its antigen is unknown. Points from the study as a whole: Most clones from primary vaccination were detected again post-booster (roughly 95% CD4, more than 85% CD8). Clonotype sharing between CD4 and CD8 compartments was small.

This specimen was CD4+ T cells sorted from PBMCs, taken 9 to 10 days after the first yellow fever vaccination. This TCR was recovered from a man younger than 30 who received the YFV17D yellow fever vaccine.

The CDR3 DNA is TGCGCCAGCAGCGAATGGACAGCAGGAAACACCATATATTTT. Amino acids: CASSEWTAGNTIYF. V is TRBV5-1 and J is TRBJ1-3, with D possibly being TRBD1 (6 bases). The CDR3 totals 14 residues. Germline CDR1 and CDR2: SGHRS and YFSETQ. Trimming removed 4 bases at V and 4 bases at J, with 12 bases between.